This entry describes one T cell receptor (beta chain). Trimming removed 3 bases from V and 0 bases from J, with 5 bases in between. The CDR3 length is 13 residues. Germline loops: CDR1 MNHEY, CDR2 SMNVEV (reference sequence). These data come from a study of OX40 agonist ivuxolimab in advanced cancers. Study background: Across the patients, intravenous ivuxolimab was delivered every 2 weeks at 0.01 to 10 mg/kg. The eligibility criteria allowed prior anti-PD-1, anti-PD-L1 or anti-CTLA-4 therapy, and under 50% had some. Partial responses, seen in three patients, involved one hepatocellular carcinoma and two cutaneous melanomas.

Systemic immunosuppression or a history of autoimmune disease excluded patients. Clones were read by immunoSEQ multiplex PCR, and TCRdb kept only the in-frame ones, dropping some. The sample has 75,000 to 90,000 clones, roughly nine tenths seen once. The chain couples TRBV27 to TRBJ1-1; D call uncertain. The sequences come from CD4+ or CD8+ T cells sorted from blood, collected in a trial of the OX40 agonist ivuxolimab. The TCR was taken from an adult with an advanced solid tumor such as melanoma, head and neck, liver or kidney cancer. In DNA, the CDR3 is TGTGCCAGCAGTTTCTACATGAACACTGAAGCTTTCTTT. This codes for CASSFYMNTEAFF.